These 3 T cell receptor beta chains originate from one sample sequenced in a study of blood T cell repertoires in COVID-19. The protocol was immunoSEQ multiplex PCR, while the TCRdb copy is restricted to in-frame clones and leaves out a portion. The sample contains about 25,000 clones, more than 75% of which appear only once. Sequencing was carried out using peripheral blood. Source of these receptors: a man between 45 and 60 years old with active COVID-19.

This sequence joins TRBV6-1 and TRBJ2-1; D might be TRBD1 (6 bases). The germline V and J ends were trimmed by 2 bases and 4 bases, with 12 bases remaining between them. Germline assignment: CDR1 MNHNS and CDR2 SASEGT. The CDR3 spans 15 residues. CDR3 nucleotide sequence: TGTGCCAGCAGTGAACGGGGACAAACTTACAATGAGCAGTTCTTC. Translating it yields CASSERGQTYNEQFF.

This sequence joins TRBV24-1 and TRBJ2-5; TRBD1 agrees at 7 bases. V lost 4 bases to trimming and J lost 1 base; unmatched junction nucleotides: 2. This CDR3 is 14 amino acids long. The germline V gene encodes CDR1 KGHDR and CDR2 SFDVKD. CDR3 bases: TGTGCCACCAGTGAGAACAGGGGCCAAGAGACCCAGTACTTC. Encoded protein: CATSENRGQETQYF.

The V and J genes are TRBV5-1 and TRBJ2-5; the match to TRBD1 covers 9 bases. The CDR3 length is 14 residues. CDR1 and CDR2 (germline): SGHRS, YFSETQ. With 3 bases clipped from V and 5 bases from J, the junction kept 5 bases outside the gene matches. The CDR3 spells CASSYTGGAETQYF. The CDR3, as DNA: TGCGCCAGCAGCTATACAGGGGGCGCGGAGACCCAGTACTTC. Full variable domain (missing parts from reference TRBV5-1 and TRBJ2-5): KAGVTQTPRYLIKTRGQQVTLSCSPISGHRSVSWYQQTPGQGLQFLFEYFSETQRNKGNFPGRFSGRQFSNSRSEMNVSTLELGDSALYLCASSYTGGAETQYFGPGTRLLVL.